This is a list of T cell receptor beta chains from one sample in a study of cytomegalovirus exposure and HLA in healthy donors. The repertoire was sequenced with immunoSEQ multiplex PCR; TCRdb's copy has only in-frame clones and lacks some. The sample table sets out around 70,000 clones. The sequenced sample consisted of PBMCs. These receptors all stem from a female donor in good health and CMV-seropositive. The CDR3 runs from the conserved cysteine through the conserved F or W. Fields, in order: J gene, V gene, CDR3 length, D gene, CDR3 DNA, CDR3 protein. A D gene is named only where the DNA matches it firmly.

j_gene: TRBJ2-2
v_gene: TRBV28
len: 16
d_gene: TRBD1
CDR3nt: TGTGCCAGCAGAGGACAGGGGTATGGCGGCACCGGGGAGCTGTTTTTT
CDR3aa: CASRGQGYGGTGELFF

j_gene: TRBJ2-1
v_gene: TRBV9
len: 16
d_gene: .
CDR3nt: TGTGCCAGCAGCGTTGCAGGGTTCGCGGTGAACAATGAGCAGTTCTTC
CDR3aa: CASSVAGFAVNNEQFF

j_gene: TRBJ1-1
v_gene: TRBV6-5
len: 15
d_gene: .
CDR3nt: TGTGCCAGCAGGACAGTCCCCTTCATGAACACTGAAGCTTTCTTT
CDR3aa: CASRTVPFMNTEAFF

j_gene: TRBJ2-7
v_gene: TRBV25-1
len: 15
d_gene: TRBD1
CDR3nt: TGTGCCAGCACCAATGACAGGGGGAATGCCTACGAGCAGTACTTC
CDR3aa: CASTNDRGNAYEQYF

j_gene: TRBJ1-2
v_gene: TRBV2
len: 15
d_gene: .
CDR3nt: TGTGCCGGAACAGAACGGATCCAATCTAACTATGGCTACACCTTC
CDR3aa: CAGTERIQSNYGYTF

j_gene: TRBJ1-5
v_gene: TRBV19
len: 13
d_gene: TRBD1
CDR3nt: TGTGCCAGCCAGACAGGGGAGGTTCAGCCCCAGCATTTT
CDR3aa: CASQTGEVQPQHF

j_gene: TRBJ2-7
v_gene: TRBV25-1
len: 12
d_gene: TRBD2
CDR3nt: TGTGCCAGCAGTCGGACTAGCGGAGAGCAGTACTTC
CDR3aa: CASSRTSGEQYF

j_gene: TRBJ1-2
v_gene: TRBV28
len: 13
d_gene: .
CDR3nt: TGTGCCAGCAGCGCGGGGGGCGACTATGGCTACACCTTC
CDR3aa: CASSAGGDYGYTF

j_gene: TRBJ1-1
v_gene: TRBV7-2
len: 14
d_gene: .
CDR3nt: TGTGCCAGCAGCTTGGGACATCAGAACACTGAAGCTTTCTTT
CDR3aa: CASSLGHQNTEAFF

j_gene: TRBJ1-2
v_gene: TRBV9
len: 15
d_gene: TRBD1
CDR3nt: TGTGCCAGCAGAGAATCTGACAGGGTCGTCTGTGGCTACACCTTC
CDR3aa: CASRESDRVVCGYTF

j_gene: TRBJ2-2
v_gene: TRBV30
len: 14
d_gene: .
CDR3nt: TGTGCCTGGAGGCTCACTGCGAACACCGGGGAGCTGTTTTTT
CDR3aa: CAWRLTANTGELFF

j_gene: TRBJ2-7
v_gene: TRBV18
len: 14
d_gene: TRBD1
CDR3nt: TGTGCCAGCTCACCTGGGACAGGAGCCTACGAGCAGTACTTC
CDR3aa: CASSPGTGAYEQYF

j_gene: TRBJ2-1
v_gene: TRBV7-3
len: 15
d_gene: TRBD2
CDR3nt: TGTGCCAGCAGCCCCAACGGACTAGCGGGAGTACGGCAGTTCTTC
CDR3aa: CASSPNGLAGVRQFF

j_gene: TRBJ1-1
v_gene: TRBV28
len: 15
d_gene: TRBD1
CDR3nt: TGTGCCAGCAGTACCCCCGGGACAGGAAACACTGAAGCTTTCTTT
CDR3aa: CASSTPGTGNTEAFF

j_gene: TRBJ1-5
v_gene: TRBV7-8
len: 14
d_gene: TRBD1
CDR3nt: TGTGCCAGCAGCCTAGGACAGGGTAATCAGCCCCAGCATTTT
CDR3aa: CASSLGQGNQPQHF

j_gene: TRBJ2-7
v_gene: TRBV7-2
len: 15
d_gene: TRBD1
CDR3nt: TGTGCCAGCAGCCAAGGACAGGCCCGCTCCTACGAGCAGTACTTC
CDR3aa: CASSQGQARSYEQYF

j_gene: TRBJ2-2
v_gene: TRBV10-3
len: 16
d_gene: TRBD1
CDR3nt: TGTGCCAGCAGCATGGACAGGGGGGTGTACACCGGGGAGCTGTTTTTT
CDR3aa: CASSMDRGVYTGELFF

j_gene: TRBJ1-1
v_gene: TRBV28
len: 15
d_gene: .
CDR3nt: TGTGCCAGCAGTTTGTCCACCTGGGGGGGCCCTGAAGCTTTCTTT
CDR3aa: CASSLSTWGGPEAFF

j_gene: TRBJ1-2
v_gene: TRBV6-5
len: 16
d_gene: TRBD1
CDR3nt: TGTGCCAGCAGTTACACTTTGACAGGGGGAAGCTATGGCTACACCTTC
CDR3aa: CASSYTLTGGSYGYTF

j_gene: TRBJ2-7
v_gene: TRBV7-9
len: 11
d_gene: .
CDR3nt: TGTGCCAGCAGTTCTACCTACGAGCAGTACTTC
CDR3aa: CASSSTYEQYF

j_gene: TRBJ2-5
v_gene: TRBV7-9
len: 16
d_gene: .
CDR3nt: TGTGCCAGCAGCCCTTGGGGGCTGATGATCCAAGAGACCCAGTACTTC
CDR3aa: CASSPWGLMIQETQYF

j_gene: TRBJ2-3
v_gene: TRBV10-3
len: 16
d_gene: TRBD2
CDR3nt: TGTGCCATCAGTGAGGGACTAGCGGGGACCACAGATACGCAGTATTTT
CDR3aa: CAISEGLAGTTDTQYF

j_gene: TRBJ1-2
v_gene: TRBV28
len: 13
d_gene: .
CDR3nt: TGTGCCAGCAGGACAAAAACTAACTATGGCTACACCTTC
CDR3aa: CASRTKTNYGYTF

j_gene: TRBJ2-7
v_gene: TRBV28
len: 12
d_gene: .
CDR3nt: TGTGCCAGCAGTATAAAGGGGGTACGGCAGTACTTC
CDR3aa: CASSIKGVRQYF

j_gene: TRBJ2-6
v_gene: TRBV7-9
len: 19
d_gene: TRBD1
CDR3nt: TGTGCCAGCAGCTCCTCCATCGCCACAGGGGGAGCAGGGGCCAACGTCCTGACTTTC
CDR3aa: CASSSSIATGGAGANVLTF

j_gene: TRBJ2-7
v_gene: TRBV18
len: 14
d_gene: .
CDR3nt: TGTGCCAGCTCAAGAGATCAGGGGAACTACGAGCAGTACTTC
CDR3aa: CASSRDQGNYEQYF

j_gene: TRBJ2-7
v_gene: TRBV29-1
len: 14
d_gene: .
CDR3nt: TGCAGCGTCCGGACAGACCCGACACCCTACGAGCAGTACTTC
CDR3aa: CSVRTDPTPYEQYF

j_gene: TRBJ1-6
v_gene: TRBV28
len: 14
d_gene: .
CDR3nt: TGTGCCAGCAGATATGCTAGCTATAATTCACCCCTCCACTTT
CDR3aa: CASRYASYNSPLHF

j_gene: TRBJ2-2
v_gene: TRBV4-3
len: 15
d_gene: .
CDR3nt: TGCGCCAGCAGTTTAGCGGCTAGGGGCACCGGGGAGCTGTTTTTT
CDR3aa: CASSLAARGTGELFF

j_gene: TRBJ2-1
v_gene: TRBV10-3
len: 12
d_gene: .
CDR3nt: TGTGCCATCAGTGATTCGTCTAATTCGCAGTTCTTC
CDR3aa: CAISDSSNSQFF

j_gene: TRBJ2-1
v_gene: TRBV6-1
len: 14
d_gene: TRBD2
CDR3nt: TGTGCCAGCAGCGGACTAGCGGGGGGCAATGAGCAGTTCTTC
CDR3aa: CASSGLAGGNEQFF

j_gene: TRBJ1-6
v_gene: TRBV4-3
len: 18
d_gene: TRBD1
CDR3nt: TGCGCCAGCAGCCAAGATCCCCCGGGACAGGGACTTGGTGGTCCCCTCCACTTT
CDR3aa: CASSQDPPGQGLGGPLHF

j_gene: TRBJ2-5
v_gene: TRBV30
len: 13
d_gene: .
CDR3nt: TGTGCCTGGAGTTGGGGGGGCGGGGAGACCCAGTACTTC
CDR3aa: CAWSWGGGETQYF

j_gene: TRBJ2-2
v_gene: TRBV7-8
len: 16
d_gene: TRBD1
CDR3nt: TGTGCCAGCAGCCCTTCGGACAGGGGTATAGCCGGGGAGCTGTTTTTT
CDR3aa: CASSPSDRGIAGELFF

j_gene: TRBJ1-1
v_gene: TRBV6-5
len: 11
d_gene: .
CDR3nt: TGTGCCAGCACTCACAATACTGAAGCTTTCTTT
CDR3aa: CASTHNTEAFF

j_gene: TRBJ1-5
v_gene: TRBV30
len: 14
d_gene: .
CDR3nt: TGTGCCTGGAGTGTTGGACAGTTCTATCAGCCCCAGCATTTT
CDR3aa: CAWSVGQFYQPQHF

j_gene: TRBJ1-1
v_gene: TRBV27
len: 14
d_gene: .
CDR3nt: TGTGCCAGCAGTTTACAGGGGCTAGACACTGAAGCTTTCTTT
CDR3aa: CASSLQGLDTEAFF

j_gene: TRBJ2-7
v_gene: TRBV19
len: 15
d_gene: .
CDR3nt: TGTGCCAGTAGTATCTGGGGCGGTCACTCCTACGAGCAGTACTTC
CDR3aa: CASSIWGGHSYEQYF

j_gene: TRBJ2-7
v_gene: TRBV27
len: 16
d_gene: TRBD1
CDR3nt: TGTGCCAGCAGTGGAAAGGTGACAGGGGGGGCCTACGAGCAGTACTTC
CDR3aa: CASSGKVTGGAYEQYF

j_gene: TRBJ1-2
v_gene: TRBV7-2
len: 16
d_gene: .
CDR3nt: TGTGCCAGCAGCTTAGGCGGGCGGGCAGACGGCTATGGCTACACCTTC
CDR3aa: CASSLGGRADGYGYTF

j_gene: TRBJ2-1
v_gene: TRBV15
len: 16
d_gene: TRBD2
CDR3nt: TGTGCCACCAGCAGGGGACGGGAGGGGTGGAACAATGAGCAGTTCTTC
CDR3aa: CATSRGREGWNNEQFF